What follows are 29 T cell receptor beta chains derived from one specimen sequenced in a study of human T cells and chemical hapten exposure. TCRdb processed the RACE reads anew with MiXCR; each CDR3 protein has one entry. Of 200,000 to 300,000 distinct CDR3 sequences in the sample, 7.5% to 10% were seen once. Time point specified: pre-sensitization, week 0. The sample's treatment: therapeutic diphenylcyclopropenone sensitization with weekly scalp DPC. The sequencing used whole blood, collected in connection with sensitization to the hapten diphenylcyclopropenone (DPC). The receptors originated from a woman between 40 and 50 years old with alopecia areata. Some clones in this sample may be carry-over from other donors' samples.

This clonotype was seen at least ten times. The chain couples TRBV6-2 or TRBV6-3 to TRBJ1-1, with 7 bases identical to TRBD1. The CDR3 length is 14 residues. V lost 4 bases to trimming and J lost 4 bases; unmatched junction nucleotides: 6. Germline assignment: CDR1 MNHEY and CDR2 SVGEGT. This chain's CDR3 is CASSSTGRSTEAFF. The DNA for the CDR3 is TGTGCCAGCAGTTCGACAGGGAGAAGCACTGAAGCTTTCTTT.

This chain uses TRBV6-2 or TRBV6-3 with TRBJ2-4; TRBD2 matches 9 bases. Per the germline V gene, CDR1 is MNHEY and CDR2 is SVGEGT. This CDR3 is 18 amino acids long. The J segment lost 6 bases and the V segment lost 6 bases, leaving 18 bases of the junction unmatched. In DNA form, the CDR3 reads TGTGCCAGCAGCAACCCTTCCCCCGCTAGCGGGAAACGAAACATTCAGTACTTC. Protein: CASSNPSPASGKRNIQYF.

V is TRBV20-1 and J is TRBJ1-5; D might be TRBD1 (5 bases). Trimming left V 3 bases short and J 2 bases short, with 11 bases between. This CDR3 has 14 amino acids. Germline lookup yields CDR1 DFQATT and CDR2 SNEGSKA (reference sequence). Here the CDR3 DNA reads TGCAGTGCTAGCCTACGGGGCGGCAATCAGCCCCAGCATTTT. Translation: CSASLRGGNQPQHF.

This chain connects TRBV20-1 to TRBJ2-2, with D perhaps matching TRBD1 (5 bases). V gave up 3 bases and J gave up 6 bases, with 8 bases separating them. From germline, CDR1 is DFQATT and CDR2 SNEGSKA (reference sequence). The CDR3 sequence is 12 residues long. DNA of the CDR3: TGCAGTGCTAGCAGGGCACCCGGGGAGCTGTTTTTT. Protein product: CSASRAPGELFF.

This clonotype was counted many times. The CDR3 region is CASSFGQRSEQYF. CDR3 sequence (DNA): TGTGCCAGCAGCTTCGGACAGCGGAGCGAGCAGTACTTC. The chain uses TRBV7-2 and TRBJ2-7; weak D call: TRBD1 (6 bases). With 3 bases removed from V and 6 bases from J, the gap between germline ends came to 12 bases. CDR1 is SGHTA, CDR2 FQGNSA, per germline. The CDR3 has 13 residues.

The rearrangement uses TRBV20-1 and TRBJ2-3; 9 bases are a match to TRBD1. J was trimmed by 1 base and V by 3 bases; bases with no gene match: 5. CDR3 length equals 15 residues. Germline V CDR1 and CDR2: DFQATT, SNEGSKA (reference sequence). CDR3 DNA: TGCAGTGCTAGTCTCGGACAGGGGCGCACAGATACGCAGTATTTT. This sequence encodes CSASLGQGRTDTQYF.

The V and J genes are TRBV28 and TRBJ2-1; 11 nucleotides match TRBD1. There are 15 residues in the CDR3. Germline V CDR1 and CDR2: MDHEN, SYDVKM. The V gene end was trimmed by 7 bases and the J gene end by 4 bases; junction bases not matched to a gene: 6. The chain's CDR3 is CASMPGDRGYNEQFF. The CDR3 region has the DNA TGTGCCAGCATGCCCGGGGACAGGGGGTACAATGAGCAGTTCTTC. The variable domain in full, with the rest retrieved from reference TRBV28 and TRBJ2-1, is DVKVTQSSRYLVKRTGEKVFLECVQDMDHENMFWYRQDPGLGLRLIYFSYDVKMKEKGDIPEGYSVSREKKERFSLILESASTNQTSMYLCASMPGDRGYNEQFFGPGTRLTVL.

The chain has TRBV7-2 and TRBJ2-2; 9 bases align to TRBD2. The CDR3 runs 14 residues. CDR1 and CDR2 from the germline V gene are SGHTA and FQGNSA. Trimming removed 8 bases from V and 6 bases from J; junction bases left unmatched: 7. This chain's CDR3 is CASLGLAGAGELFF. The CDR3, as DNA: TGTGCCAGCCTAGGGTTAGCGGGAGCCGGGGAGCTGTTTTTT.

This clonotype was detected ten times or more. The chain joins TRBV5-1 to TRBJ2-7; 8 bases are shared with TRBD1. The CDR3 runs 15 residues. The ends lost 0 bases at V and 5 bases at J; junction bases unmatched: 7. Germline V gene lookup returns CDR1 SGHRS and CDR2 YFSETQ. The CDR3, as DNA: TGCGCCAGCAGCTTGGCTGGACAGGGAAGGCACGAGCAGTACTTC. The encoded protein is CASSLAGQGRHEQYF.

This chain connects TRBV12-3 or TRBV12-4 to TRBJ2-7, with 8 bases aligning to TRBD2. The CDR3 contains 15 residues. The trim removed 5 bases at V and 0 bases at J, leaving 6 bases unmatched. DNA for the CDR3: TGTGCCAGCAGTAGACTAGCGCTCAGCTCCTACGAGCAGTACTTC. This encodes CASSRLALSSYEQYF.

This clonotype was counted a few times. The V gene is TRBV11-3, the J gene TRBJ2-1; D possibly corresponds to TRBD2 (5 bases). Trimming took 5 bases from V and 4 from J, leaving 9 bases between them. The germline CDR1 and CDR2 sequences are SGHNT and YENEEA. This CDR3 is built from 13 residues. The CDR3 region has the DNA TGTGCCAGCAGCCCCCGGGGTTACAATGAGCAGTTCTTC. This sequence encodes CASSPRGYNEQFF.

This clonotype was counted at least ten times. V is TRBV29-1 and J is TRBJ2-2; 8 bases match TRBD1. CDR1 is SQVTM and CDR2 is ANQGSEA in the germline V gene. The J segment lost 6 bases and the V segment lost 4 bases, leaving 13 bases of the junction unmatched. The CDR3 consists of 16 residues. The CDR3 region is CSVVTEDREWAGELFF. The CDR3 region has the DNA TGCAGCGTTGTGACTGAGGACAGGGAATGGGCCGGGGAGCTGTTTTTT.

The CDR3 nucleotides read TGTGCCACCAGTGACCCACAGGGGTTAGACACCGGGGAGCTGTTTTTT. Its protein product is CATSDPQGLDTGELFF. The gene calls are TRBV24-1 and TRBJ2-2; TRBD1 aligns across 7 bases. The CDR3 runs to 16 residues. The germline gives CDR1 KGHDR, CDR2 SFDVKD. With V trimmed by 4 bases and J by 3 bases, 7 bases remained unmatched.

This clonotype was counted ten times or more. The chain couples TRBV20-1 to TRBJ2-1; D may correspond to TRBD1 or TRBD2 (6 bases each). Trimming left V 1 base short and J 3 bases short, with 10 bases between. Germline CDR1 DFQATT, CDR2 SNEGSKA (reference sequence). The CDR3 has 14 amino acids. CDR3 amino acids: CSARVEGDYNEQFF. CDR3 coding DNA: TGCAGTGCTAGAGTGGAGGGGGACTACAATGAGCAGTTCTTC.

V usage is TRBV7-2 and J usage is TRBJ2-5; no clear D gene. CDR3 length: 13 residues. Germline CDR1 SGHTA, CDR2 FQGNSA. Trimming pared 4 bases from V and 4 bases from J, leaving 10 bases between. This CDR3 is CASSSGVAETQYF. As DNA, the CDR3 is TGTGCCAGCAGCTCAGGAGTTGCAGAGACCCAGTACTTC.

As for this clonotype: Given the absence of the conserved phenylalanine or tryptophan at the CDR3 end, a read error is likely. The rearrangement links TRBV6-5 to TRBJ2-1; D may correspond to TRBD1 or TRBD2 (5 bases each). Germline-derived CDR1 and CDR2 are MNHEY and SVGAGI. Trimming left V 0 bases short and J 8 bases short, with 8 bases between. The CDR3 is made up of 13 amino acids. CDR3: CASSYSSGHEQFS. The CDR3 DNA sequence: TGTGCCAGCAGTTACTCCTCGGGGCATGAGCAGTTCTCC.

A few counts support this clonotype. The junction and the germline gene differ at one end; a read error may be behind it. This sequence joins TRBV6-1 and TRBJ2-7; 7 nucleotides line up with TRBD1. Germline CDR1 MNHNS, CDR2 SASEGT. The CDR3 is made up of 13 amino acids. CDR3 protein: CASREAGGREQYF. The CDR3 nucleotides are TGTGCCAGCAGAGAAGCAGGGGGACGCGAGCAGTACTTC.

The V and J genes are TRBV11-2 and TRBJ2-5; no firm D call. The V gene's germline CDR1 is SGHAT and CDR2 FQNNGV. V was shortened by 1 base and J by 5 bases, with 14 bases between the two germline ends. The CDR3 runs to 15 residues. CDR3: CASSLVSGRGETQYF. The CDR3 region has the DNA TGTGCCAGCAGCTTAGTATCAGGTCGTGGGGAGACCCAGTACTTC.

The chain combines TRBV30 with TRBJ2-1; 7 nucleotides match TRBD1. Per germline, CDR1 GTSNPN and CDR2 SVGIG (reference sequence). The length of the CDR3 is 16 residues. V lost 0 bases to trimming and J lost 4 bases; unmatched junction nucleotides: 9. CDR3 coding DNA: TGTGCCTGGAGTGTACCAAGGGGGCTGGGGTACAATGAGCAGTTCTTC. Residues: CAWSVPRGLGYNEQFF.

Comments on this clonotype: The junction and the germline gene differ at one end; a read error may be behind it. The rearrangement links TRBV6-5 to TRBJ2-5; perhaps TRBD2 as D (5 bases). There are 17 residues in the CDR3. Looked up from germline, CDR1 is MNHEY and CDR2 is SVGAGI. In DNA, the CDR3 is TGTGCCAGCAGTACTTCCTGGGTAGCGTGTACTCTGGAGACCCAGAACTTC. Translating gives CASSTSWVACTLETQNF.

Ten or more counts support this clonotype. J is TRBJ2-1 and V is TRBV6-2 or TRBV6-3; 9 bases are a match to TRBD2. This CDR3 spans 12 amino acids. The trim removed 6 bases at V and 10 bases at J, leaving 4 bases unmatched. CDR1 is MNHEY, CDR2 SVGEGT, per germline. The CDR3 region is CASSSTSGEQFF. The CDR3 nucleotides are TGTGCCAGCAGCAGTACTAGCGGGGAGCAGTTCTTC.

The sample holds a few counts of this clonotype. The V gene is TRBV14, the J gene TRBJ2-2; 10 nucleotides agree with TRBD1. The CDR3 length is 17 residues. Germline trimming cut 1 base from V and 5 bases from J; bases unmatched to any gene: 7. Germline V gene sequence: CDR1 SGHDN, CDR2 FVKESK. CDR3 bases: TGTGCCAGCAGCCAAGTTGCCGGGACAGGGGAGACCGGGGAGCTGTTTTTT. It is translated as CASSQVAGTGETGELFF.

The V call is TRBV7-9, the J call TRBJ2-3, with TRBD2 as a possible D gene (6 bases). There are 13 residues in the CDR3. V was cut by 5 bases and J by 9 bases, with 15 bases left in between. Germline-derived CDR1 and CDR2 are SEHNR and FQNEAQ (reference sequence). The CDR3 DNA is TGTGCCAGCAGCGCGGCGACTAGGGGCACGCAGTATTTT. Translated, it gives CASSAATRGTQYF.

Ten or more counts support this clonotype. The V gene is TRBV18, the J gene TRBJ2-7, with D perhaps matching TRBD1 (6 bases). The CDR3 totals 15 residues. With 0 bases removed from V and 2 bases from J, the gap between germline ends came to 11 bases. Germline V gives CDR1 KGHSH, CDR2 LQKENI. The CDR3 sequence: CASSPPAGAAYEQYF. CDR3 bases: TGTGCCAGCTCACCACCGGCAGGGGCGGCCTACGAGCAGTACTTC.

Here the CDR3 DNA reads TGCAGCGGGCAATCACAGGGGAACACTGAAGCTTTCTTT. Amino acid sequence: CSGQSQGNTEAFF. This chain links TRBV29-1 with TRBJ1-1; D perhaps matches TRBD1 (6 bases). The CDR3 extends over 13 amino acids. Between the trimmed V and J ends, which lost 7 bases and 1 base, there was a span of 13 bases. Germline lookup yields CDR1 SQVTM and CDR2 ANQGSEA.

The CDR3 DNA reads TGTGCCAGCAGGGGGAGGGGGCTGGGGAATCAGCCCCAGCATTTT. It translates to CASRGRGLGNQPQHF. The chain joins TRBV28 to TRBJ1-5, with TRBD1 identical over 7 bases. Germline lookup yields CDR1 MDHEN and CDR2 SYDVKM. This CDR3 has 15 amino acids. Trimming removed 6 bases from V and 4 bases from J; junction bases left unmatched: 9.

This clonotype has a handful of counts. This chain uses TRBV12-3 or TRBV12-4 with TRBJ2-2; the match to TRBD2 covers 10 bases. This CDR3 has 15 residues. The V gene end was trimmed by 5 bases and the J gene end by 5 bases; junction bases not matched to a gene: 5. This chain's CDR3 is CASSPSGGLTGELFF. CDR3 in DNA: TGTGCCAGCAGTCCTAGCGGGGGACTGACCGGGGAGCTGTTTTTT.

This clonotype was counted only a few times. The chain links TRBV9 to TRBJ2-1; 8 bases are a match to TRBD2. CDR1 SGDLS and CDR2 YYNGEE come from the germline V gene. This CDR3 is 16 amino acids long. Unmatched junction bases numbered 3, after V lost 0 bases and J lost 1 base. The chain's CDR3 is CASSVAGLASYNEQFF. CDR3 coding DNA: TGTGCCAGCAGCGTAGCCGGACTAGCATCCTACAATGAGCAGTTCTTC.

The chain links TRBV20-1 to TRBJ1-1; perhaps TRBD1 as D (5 bases). V was cut by 5 bases and J by 1 base, with 17 bases left in between. Germline CDR1 DFQATT, CDR2 SNEGSKA (reference sequence). The CDR3 runs to 15 residues. CDR3 sequence: CSAPDPRGANTEAFF. The CDR3 DNA follows: TGCAGTGCTCCGGATCCCCGGGGCGCGAACACTGAAGCTTTCTTT.